This is a list of T cell receptor beta chains from one sample in a study of identical twins. MiXCR, applied by TCRdb to the 5' RACE reads, yields one record per CDR3 protein. Among some 560,000 distinct CDR3 sequences listed, 7.5% to 10% were seen once. In addition, the sample was reused for a study of yellow fever vaccine responses in identical twins.

The source material was PBMCs. These receptors were obtained from a woman younger than 30 in good health. CDR3s include the opening cysteine and the closing phenylalanine or tryptophan. The D gene is left open where the match is weak. A row's size may be missing; if present it is once, few, many or a size class.

>TRBJ2-1|-|-|TRBV6-5
TGTGCCAGCGGTTCCGGACCTTATGAGCAGTTCTTC
CASGSGPYEQFF
>TRBJ2-7|-|-|TRBV7-4
TGTGCCAGCAGCTCGCCAGGACAGGCGGCGGGGTTTCACGAGCAGTACTTC
CASSSPGQAAGFHEQYF
>TRBJ2-1|-|few|TRBV11-2
TGTGCCAGCAGCTTAATATTTGGGGGCCAGAGCAATGAGCAGTTCTTC
CASSLIFGGQSNEQFF
>TRBJ2-7|-|-|TRBV6-1
TGTGCCAGCACCTCCACAGGGCATCTCTACGAGCAGTACTTC
CASTSTGHLYEQYF
>TRBJ2-1|-|few|TRBV20-1
TGCAGTGCTAGAGATATGCGGGGTAGCACCGAGCAGTTCTTC
CSARDMRGSTEQFF
>TRBJ1-4|TRBD1|few|TRBV7-9
TGTCCCAGCAGCAACCGGGACAGGGGGCCTGAAAAACTGTTTTTT
CPSSNRDRGPEKLFF
>TRBJ2-5|TRBD2|many|TRBV9
TGTGCCAGCAGCGTAGGGACTAGCGGGAGGGGAGAGACCCAGTACTTC
CASSVGTSGRGETQYF
>TRBJ2-7|-|many|TRBV7-7
TGTGCTAGCAGCCACGGACAAAACACCTACGAGCAGTACTTC
CASSHGQNTYEQYF
>TRBJ2-5|-|-|TRBV7-2
TGTGCCAGCAGCTACAAAGGAGGGACGGGACACCAAGAGACCCAGTACTTC
CASSYKGGTGHQETQYF
>TRBJ2-2|-|many|TRBV29-1
TGCAGCGCAGTGGGCAGGGGAAACACCGGGGAGCTGTTTTTT
CSAVGRGNTGELFF
>TRBJ1-4|-|-|TRBV20-1
TGCAGTGCTAGAGATTGGGGAGGGGGGAATGAAAAACTGTTTTTT
CSARDWGGGNEKLFF